These T cell receptor delta chains were read from a single sample in a study of gamma-delta chains in newborns, infants, children. TCRdb fed the reads into CATT to redo clone calling. The sample yields about 4,900 delta-chain clones, approximately 3.4% seen once. The sample was blood. The receptors here all came from a child who was a newborn, infant or young child, either healthy, febrile or measles-vaccinated (not recorded which). Each CDR3 is given with its conserved first and last residue. The order of the fields is D gene, CDR3 length, clone size, V gene, J gene, CDR3 DNA, CDR3 protein. The D gene is left open where the match is weak. A row's size may be missing; if present it is once, few, many or a size class.

TRDD3	19	few	TRDV2	TRDJ3	TGTGCCTGTGACACCGTTAGGGGGATTCATACCTGGGACACCCGACAGATGTTCTTC	CACDTVRGIHTWDTRQMFF
TRDD3	18	few	TRDV2	TRDJ3	TGTGCCTGTGACATACTGGGGGATACAGCCTGGGACACCCGACAGATGTTTTTC	CACDILGDTAWDTRQMFF
.	16	.	TRDV1	TRDJ1	TGTGCTCTTGGGGACCTAGGGTCACCGGGGACCGATAAACTCATCTTT	CALGDLGSPGTDKLIF
TRDD3	15	medium-sized	TRDV2	TRDJ2	TGTGCCTGTGACTCTTTGGGGGATACCACAGCACAACTCTTCTTT	CACDSLGDTTAQLFF
.	18	.	TRDV2	TRDJ3	TGTGCCTGTGACGCGATACTGCCTAGCTCCTGGGACACCCGACATATGTTTTTC	CACDAILPSSWDTRHMFF
.	17	few	TRDV2	TRDJ3	TGTGCCTGTGACGCTCTAGGGGACTCCTGGGACACCCGACAGATGTTTTTC	CACDALGDSWDTRQMFF
TRDD3	18	medium-sized	TRDV2	TRDJ3	TGTGCCTGTGACACGCTGGGGATACGCTCCTGGGACACCCGACAGATGTTTTTC	CACDTLGIRSWDTRQMFF
TRDD3	15	.	TRDV2	TRDJ2	TGTGCCTGTGACACTGGGGGATACTTGACAGCACAACTCTTCTTT	CACDTGGYLTAQLFF
TRDD2	23	.	TRDV1	TRDJ1	TGTGCTCTTGGGACCTACCAGGCCTTCCTACGTAAGTTGGGGGGTTGGTACACCGATAAACTCATCTTT	CALGTYQAFLRKLGGWYTDKLIF
TRDD3	20	few	TRDV1	TRDJ1	TGTGCTCTTGGACCCTTCCTAGACTGGGGGATACCCCAGCCGCCCGATAAACTCATCTTT	CALGPFLDWGIPQPPDKLIF
TRDD3	18	.	TRDV2	TRDJ3	TGTGCCTGTGACACCTGGGGATACGGCACCTGGGACACCCGACAGATGTTTTTC	CACDTWGYGTWDTRQMFF
TRDD3	17	few	TRDV2	TRDJ3	TGTGCCTGTGACACCCCCGGGGGATACTGGGACACCCGACAGGTGTTTTTC	CACDTPGGYWDTRQVFF
TRDD3	19	few	TRDV2	TRDJ3	TGTGCCTGTGACGCGACTGGGGGAACCCCCCCCTGGGACACCCGACAGATGTTTTTC	CACDATGGTPPWDTRQMFF
TRDD3	16	large	TRDV2	TRDJ2	TGTGCCTGTGACGTACTGGGGGATACTTTGACAGCACAACTCTTCTTT	CACDVLGDTLTAQLFF
.	18	.	TRDV2	TRDJ3	TGTGCCTGTGACACCGTAGCCGGGGGCTCCTGGGACACCCGACAGATGTTTTTC	CACDTVAGGSWDTRQMFF
TRDD3	16	.	TRDV2	TRDJ2	TGTGCCTGTGACACACTGGGGGATACGTTGACAGCACAACTCTTCTTT	CACDTLGDTLTAQLFF
.	20	few	TRDV2	TRDJ1	TGTGCCTGTGACACCGCCACGGAGTTCCGGGATATAGCGTACACCGATAAACTCATCTTT	CACDTATEFRDIAYTDKLIF
.	19	.	TRDV2	TRDJ3	TGTGCCTGTGACACCGTACTGGGCATGAGCTCCTGGGACACCCGACAGATGTTTTTC	CACDTVLGMSSWDTRQMFF
TRDD3	20	.	TRDV2	TRDJ3	TGTGCCTGTGACACCGTGAATGGGGGATACACCCCCTGGGACACCCGACAGATGTTTTTC	CACDTVNGGYTPWDTRQMFF
TRDD2	24	few	TRDV1	TRDJ3	TGTGCTCTTGCTTCTGCGGGCCTTCCTACGAGGATACCGCGAAGCTCCTGGGACACCCGACAGATGTTTTTC	CALASAGLPTRIPRSSWDTRQMFF